This T cell receptor (beta chain) was identified during a study of T cells in tumors after PD-1 blockade (dated by TCRdb to between 2018 and 2020). Background on the whole study: Exclusion criteria were prior checkpoint blockade, use of systemic immunosuppressants, or recent radiotherapy or other anti-cancer therapy within 4 weeks. Treatment consisted of either cemiplimab 350 mg every 2 weeks or pembrolizumab 200 mg every 3 weeks. Clinical response was assessed using RECIST version 1.1. On average, peripheral blood samples had approximately 120,000 TCR templates (range roughly 21,000-257,772) and about 35,000 unique clonotypes. To compare blood and tumor clonotypes, bulk TCR sequencing was performed on approximately nine peripheral blood samples from about five patients. Some patients also continued taking vismodegib 150 mg daily during anti-PD-1 treatment. The study performed paired single-cell RNA and TCR sequencing on site-matched tumors from BCC or SCC patients before and after anti-PD-1 therapy.

A remark on this clone: Its binding antigen is unknown. No clone much larger than this one lies a single base away; base qualities are absent.

Overall study outcomes, separate from this receptor: The source of novel T cell clones was not identified, and lymphoid organs or rare unexpanded clones within the tumor or the tumor periphery could be included among the possible sources. Roughly 37% of TCR clonotypes from the tumor were detected in blood, and certain novel exhausted tumor clones were present in blood collected before treatment, which suggests recruitment from the periphery.

The immunoSEQ platform was used to carry out deep TCRbeta sequencing. The study's processing was this. For further analysis, only productive rearrangements were exported from the immunoSEQ Analyzer. Bulk TCRbeta clonotypes were assigned T cell phenotypes by matching to single-cell RNA+TCR-seq clones sharing the same TCRbeta sequence. Tumor enrichment of a clone was calculated by dividing the clone's tumor frequency by the clone's PBMC frequency, both taken from bulk TCR sequencing. GLIPH was used to group TCRs into specificity groups, clusters of distinct TCRs likely recognizing common antigens via shared CDR3 motifs. TCRdb limited this immuneACCESS table to in-frame rearrangements with V and J called. A share of clones is missing; checked studies link under half to unresolved V genes, and the rest is unexplained. V, J and clone size reflect that table, while D and trimming were determined from the DNA. For this sample there are 15,000 to 25,000 clones; roughly 80% appear just once. The top ten clones comprise less than 30% of the sample.

CDR1 and CDR2, looked up from the germline V gene, are MDHEN and SYDVKM. The CDR3 contains 13 residues, cysteine and phenylalanine counted. This entry keeps only the CDR3 DNA: 39 bases, framed from base 1. V sheds 8 bases and J sheds 2 bases, leaving 11 bases between their ends. For bulk TCRbeta sequencing, genomic DNA was extracted from tumor biopsies or peripheral blood, and input amounts ranged from about 550 ng to 6,004 ng. Every patient had histologically proven advanced or metastatic basal or squamous cell carcinoma and was a poor candidate for surgical resection. The basal cell carcinoma cohort was made up of roughly eleven patients, and bulk tumor TCR sequencing was performed for 8 of these patients.

The origin of this receptor is a human donor with advanced basal cell or squamous cell carcinoma (not recorded which). Recombination linked TRBV28 to TRBJ2-3; the D gene identity is not certain. The starting material was PBMCs, obtained after anti-PD-1 therapy. The CDR3 region has the sequence CASRSPITDTQYF. The DNA reads as follows: TGTGCCAGCCGATCGCCGATCACAGATACGCAGTATTTT.